This is a list of T cell receptor beta chains from one sample in a study of cytomegalovirus exposure and HLA in healthy donors. Method: immunoSEQ multiplex PCR; TCRdb's copy keeps in-frame clones and lacks some. The sample holds about 100,000 clones; 60% to 85% are singletons and the top ten take over 4%. The specimen was PBMCs. These TCRs come from a female donor in good health and CMV-seropositive. Both conserved end residues are part of each CDR3. A D gene is named only where the DNA matches it firmly. The size of a clone is reported for some rows only, either as once, few or many, or as a class for expanded clones.

j_call v_call d_call clone_size cdr3_aa cdr3_nt
TRBJ1-4 TRBV2 TRBD1 . CASSDQGVYEKLFF TGTGCCAGCAGTGATCAGGGGGTTTATGAAAAACTGTTTTTT
TRBJ2-1 TRBV5-4 TRBD1 few CASSPRQGGYNEQFF TGTGCCAGCAGCCCGAGACAGGGGGGCTACAATGAGCAGTTCTTC
TRBJ1-1 TRBV15 . . CATSTSLRGMMNTEAFF TGTGCCACCAGCACCTCCCTTCGCGGGATGATGAACACTGAAGCTTTCTTT
TRBJ2-7 TRBV7-2 TRBD1 . CASSSLAGRGSYEQYF TGTGCCAGCAGCTCACTCGCGGGCAGGGGGTCCTACGAGCAGTACTTC
TRBJ1-5 TRBV28 . . CASSPAVPYQPQHF TGTGCCAGCAGTCCGGCGGTTCCTTACCAGCCCCAGCATTTT
TRBJ1-3 TRBV18 TRBD1 . CASSPWDRGGNTIYF TGTGCCAGCTCACCTTGGGACAGGGGTGGAAACACCATATATTTT
TRBJ2-7 TRBV19 TRBD2 . CASSMSGTHYEQYF TGTGCCAGTAGTATGAGCGGGACCCACTACGAGCAGTACTTC
TRBJ1-1 TRBV6-5 . few CASSYAGNGEAFF TGTGCCAGCAGTTACGCGGGGAACGGTGAAGCTTTCTTT
TRBJ1-2 TRBV19 . . CASSVQGTNYGYTF TGTGCCAGTAGTGTACAGGGAACTAACTATGGCTACACCTTC
TRBJ2-2 TRBV4-2 TRBD1 . CASSQPPGQGNTGELFF TGTGCCAGCAGCCAGCCACCGGGACAGGGGAACACCGGGGAGCTGTTTTTT
TRBJ2-7 TRBV28 . few CASSFVGDEQYF TGTGCCAGCAGTTTTGTCGGGGACGAGCAGTACTTC